This TCR beta chain derives from a study of beta chain features in type 1 diabetes. Study background: Across the samples, approximately 98,000,000 sorted cells were examined in total. Study-wide results and caveats: A pattern of fewer insertions and more deletions at VDJ junctions was seen in type 1 diabetes patients. For patients, the naive, central memory and Treg TCRB repertoires appeared more alike than for healthy donors. A definitive answer on HLA type influencing TCRB rearrangement was not reached here. People with Type 1 diabetes carried modestly yet significantly shorter TCRB CDR3s in all four CD4+ subsets.

To note about this clone: Its antigen is currently unknown.

Germline CDR1 and CDR2: SGHNT and YYREEE (reference sequence). CDR3 size: 15 residues. Trimming at V came to 4 bases and at J to 5 bases, leaving 9 bases not matched to a gene. The whole isolated RNA underwent reverse transcription, so sequencing captured expressed TCRB transcripts. Sequencing used immunoSEQ multiplex PCR; TCRdb keeps in-frame clones, though not all of them. The sample lists 310,000 or so clones; approximately 15% were seen once. The sample was naive CD4+ T cells from blood. V gene TRBV5-4 combines with J gene TRBJ1-2, with TRBD1 matching 9 bases. This clonotype was obtained from a man aged 18 to 30 with type 1 diabetes. The CDR3 bases are TGTGCCAGCAGCCCCGGGACAGGGACGGTGTATGGCTACACCTTC. Protein product: CASSPGTGTVYGYTF.